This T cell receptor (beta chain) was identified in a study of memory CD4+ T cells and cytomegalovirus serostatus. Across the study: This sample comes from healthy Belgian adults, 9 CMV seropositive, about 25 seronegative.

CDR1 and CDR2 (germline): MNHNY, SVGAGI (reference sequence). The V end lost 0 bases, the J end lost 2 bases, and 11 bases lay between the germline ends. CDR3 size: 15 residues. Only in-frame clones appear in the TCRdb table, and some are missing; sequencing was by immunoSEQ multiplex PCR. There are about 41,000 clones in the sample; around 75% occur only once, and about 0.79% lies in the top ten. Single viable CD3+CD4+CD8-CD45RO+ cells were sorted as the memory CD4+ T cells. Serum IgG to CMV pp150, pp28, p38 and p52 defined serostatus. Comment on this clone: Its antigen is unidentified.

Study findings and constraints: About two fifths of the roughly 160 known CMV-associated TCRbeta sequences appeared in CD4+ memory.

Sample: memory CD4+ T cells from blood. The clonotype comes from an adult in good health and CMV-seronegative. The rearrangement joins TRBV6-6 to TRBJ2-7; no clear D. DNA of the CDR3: TGTGCCAGCAGTTACTCGTACAGCCTAACCTACGAGCAGTACTTC. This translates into CASSYSYSLTYEQYF.